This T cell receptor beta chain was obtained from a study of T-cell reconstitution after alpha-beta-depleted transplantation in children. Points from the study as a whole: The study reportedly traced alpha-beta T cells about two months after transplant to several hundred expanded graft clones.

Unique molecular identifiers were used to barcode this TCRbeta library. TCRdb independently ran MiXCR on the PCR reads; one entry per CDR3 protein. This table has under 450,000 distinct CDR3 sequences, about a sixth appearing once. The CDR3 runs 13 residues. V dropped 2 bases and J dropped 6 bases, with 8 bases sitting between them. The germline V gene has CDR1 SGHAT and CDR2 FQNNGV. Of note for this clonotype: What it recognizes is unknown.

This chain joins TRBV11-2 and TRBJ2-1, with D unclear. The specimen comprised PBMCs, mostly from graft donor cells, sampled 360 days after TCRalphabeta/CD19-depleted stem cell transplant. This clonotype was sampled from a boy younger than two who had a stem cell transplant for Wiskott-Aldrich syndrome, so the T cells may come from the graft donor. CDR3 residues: CASSLKTRNEQFF. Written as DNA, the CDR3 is TGTGCCAGCAGCTTAAAAACCCGCAATGAGCAGTTCTTC.